The entry below gives a single TCR beta chain sequence along with its context. The sample belongs to a study of T cell responses to AZD1222 COVID-19 vaccine. Study background: Analysis merged second doses at about 4 or about 12 weeks.

Here immunoSEQ multiplex PCR was the method, and the copy in TCRdb shows in-frame clones only, minus some. The sample carries 180,000 or so clones, approximately 88% recorded once. Trimming took off 0 bases at V and 5 bases at J, with 15 bases between the two ends. This CDR3 is 16 amino acids long. Germline CDR1 and CDR2: SGHTS and YDEGEE. This sequence originates from an adult in good health. The sample in question was peripheral blood, obtained on day 0 of AZD1222 vaccination. The rearrangement uses TRBV5-8 and TRBJ1-5; maybe TRBD1 (5 bases). For the CDR3, the DNA is TGTGCCAGCAGCTTGGGATCCAGGACGGGGGATCAGCCCCAGCATTTT. Its protein is CASSLGSRTGDQPQHF.